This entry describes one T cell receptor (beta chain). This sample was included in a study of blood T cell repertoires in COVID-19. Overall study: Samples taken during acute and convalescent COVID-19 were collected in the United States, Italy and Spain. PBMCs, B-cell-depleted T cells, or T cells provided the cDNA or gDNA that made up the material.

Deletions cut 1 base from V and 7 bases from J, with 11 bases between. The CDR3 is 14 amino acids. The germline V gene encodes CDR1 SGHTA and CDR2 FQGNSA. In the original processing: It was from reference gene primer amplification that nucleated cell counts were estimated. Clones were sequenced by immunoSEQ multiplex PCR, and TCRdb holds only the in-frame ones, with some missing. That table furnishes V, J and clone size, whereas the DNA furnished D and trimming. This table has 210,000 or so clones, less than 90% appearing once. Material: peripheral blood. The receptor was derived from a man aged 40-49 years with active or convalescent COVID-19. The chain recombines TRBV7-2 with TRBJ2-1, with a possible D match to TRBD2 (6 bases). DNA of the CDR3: TGTGCCAGCAGCTTAGTTGGGGGAGGAAATGAGCAGTTCTTC. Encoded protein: CASSLVGGGNEQFF.